This T cell receptor (beta chain) originates from a study of Ad26.COV2.S vaccination and SARS-CoV-2 variants. Treatment described: around 19 received Ad26.COV2.S at low or high dose, single or two shots; several received placebo; per-sample allocation not given. Sampling was done on day 63 after the first vaccine or placebo injection. CDR1 is SGHDN, CDR2 FVKESK, per germline. The CDR3 runs 16 residues. V was shortened by 0 bases and J by 4 bases, with 13 bases between the two germline ends. As for this clone: Its matching antigen is unknown.

Sequencing used immunoSEQ multiplex PCR; TCRdb keeps in-frame clones, though not all of them. The table lists fewer than 400,000 clones, approximately 87% of them singletons. Study outcomes and limitations: Following vaccination, spike-specific CD8+ and CD4+ T cell responses reportedly exhibited substantial breadth.

Sequencing used peripheral blood, obtained in a trial of Ad26.COV2.S vaccine versus placebo. The receptor was isolated from a person aged 18 to 65 who received the Ad26.COV2.S COVID-19 vaccine or a placebo. The chain employs TRBV14 and TRBJ2-1, with D uncertain. In nucleotides, the CDR3 is TGTGCCAGCAGCCAAGAGGCGCTCGCGAAATACAATGAGCAGTTCTTC. Translated, it gives CASSQEALAKYNEQFF.